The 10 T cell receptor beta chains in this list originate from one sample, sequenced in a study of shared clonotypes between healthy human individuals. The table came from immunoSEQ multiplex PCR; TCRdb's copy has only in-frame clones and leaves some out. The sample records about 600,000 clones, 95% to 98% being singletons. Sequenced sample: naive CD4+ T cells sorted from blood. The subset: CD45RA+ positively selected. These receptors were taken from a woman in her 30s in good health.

The CDR3, as DNA: TGCGCCAGCAGCCCGAGCTCGGGGATAGCCAAAAACATTCAGTACTTC. It codes for CASSPSSGIAKNIQYF. This chain uses TRBV4-1 with TRBJ2-4, with a weak D call TRBD2 (5 bases). V gave up 4 bases and J gave up 0 bases, with 13 bases separating them. CDR3 size: 16 residues. Germline V gene sequence: CDR1 MGHRA, CDR2 YSYEKL.

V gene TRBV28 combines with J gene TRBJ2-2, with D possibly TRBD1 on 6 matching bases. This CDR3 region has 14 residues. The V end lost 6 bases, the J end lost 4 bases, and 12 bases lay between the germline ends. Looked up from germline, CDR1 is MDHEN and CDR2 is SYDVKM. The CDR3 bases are TGTGCCAGCAGACAATTCAGGGGCACCGGGGAGCTGTTTTTT. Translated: CASRQFRGTGELFF.

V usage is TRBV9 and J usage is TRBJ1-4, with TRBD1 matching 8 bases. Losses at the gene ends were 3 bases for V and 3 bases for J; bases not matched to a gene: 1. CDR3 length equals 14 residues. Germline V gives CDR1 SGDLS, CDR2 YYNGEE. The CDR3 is CASSATGANEKLFF. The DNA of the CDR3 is TGTGCCAGCAGCGCGACAGGGGCTAATGAAAAACTGTTTTTT.

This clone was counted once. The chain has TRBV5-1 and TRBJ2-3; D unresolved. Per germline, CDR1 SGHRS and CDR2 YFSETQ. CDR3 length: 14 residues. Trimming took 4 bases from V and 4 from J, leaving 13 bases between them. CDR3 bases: TGCGCCAGCAGCGTATACCTCCTTTCAGATACGCAGTATTTT. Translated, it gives CASSVYLLSDTQYF.

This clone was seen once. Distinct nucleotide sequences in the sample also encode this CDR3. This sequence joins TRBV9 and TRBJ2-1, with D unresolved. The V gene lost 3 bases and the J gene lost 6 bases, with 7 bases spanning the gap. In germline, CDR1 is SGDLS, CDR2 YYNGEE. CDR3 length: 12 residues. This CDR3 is CASSASLNEQFF. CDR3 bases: TGTGCCAGCAGCGCCAGTCTCAATGAGCAGTTCTTC. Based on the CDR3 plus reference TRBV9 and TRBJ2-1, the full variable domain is DSGVTQTPKHLITATGQRVTLRCSPRSGDLSVYWYQQSLDQGLQFLIQYYNGEERAKGNILERFSAQQFPDLHSELNLSSLELGDSALYFCASSASLNEQFFGPGTRLTVL.

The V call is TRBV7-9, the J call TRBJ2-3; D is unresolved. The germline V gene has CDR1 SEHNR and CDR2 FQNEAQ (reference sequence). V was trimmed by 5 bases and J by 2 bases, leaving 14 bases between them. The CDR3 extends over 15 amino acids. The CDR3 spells CASSPRTPYTDTQYF. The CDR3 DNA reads TGTGCCAGCAGCCCCCGGACCCCGTACACAGATACGCAGTATTTT.

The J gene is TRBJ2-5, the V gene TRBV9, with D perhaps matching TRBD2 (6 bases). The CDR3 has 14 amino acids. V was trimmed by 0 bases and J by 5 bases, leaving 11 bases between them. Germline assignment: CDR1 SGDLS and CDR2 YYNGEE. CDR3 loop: CASSVGGGWETQYF. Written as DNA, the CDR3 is TGTGCCAGCAGCGTAGGTGGGGGGTGGGAGACCCAGTACTTC.

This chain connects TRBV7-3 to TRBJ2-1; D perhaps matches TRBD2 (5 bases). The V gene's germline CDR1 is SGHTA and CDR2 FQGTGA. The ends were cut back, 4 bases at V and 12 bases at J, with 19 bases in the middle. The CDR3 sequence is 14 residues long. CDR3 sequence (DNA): TGTGCCAGCAGCTATACCCTGCCGGGATCGGTGCAGTTCTTC. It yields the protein CASSYTLPGSVQFF.

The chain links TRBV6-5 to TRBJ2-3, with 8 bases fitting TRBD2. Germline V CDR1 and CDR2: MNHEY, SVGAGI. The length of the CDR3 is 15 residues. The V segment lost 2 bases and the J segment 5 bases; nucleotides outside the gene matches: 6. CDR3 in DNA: TGTGCCAGCAGTTACCGCGGGGGGACGGGAGATACGCAGTATTTT. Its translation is CASSYRGGTGDTQYF.

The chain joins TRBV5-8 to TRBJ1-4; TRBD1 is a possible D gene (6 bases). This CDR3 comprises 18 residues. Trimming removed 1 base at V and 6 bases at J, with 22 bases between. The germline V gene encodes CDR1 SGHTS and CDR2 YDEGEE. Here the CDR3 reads CASSLSGGRGSAYEKLFF. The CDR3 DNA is TGTGCCAGCAGCTTGTCCGGGGGGCGCGGGTCGGCGTATGAAAAACTGTTTTTT.